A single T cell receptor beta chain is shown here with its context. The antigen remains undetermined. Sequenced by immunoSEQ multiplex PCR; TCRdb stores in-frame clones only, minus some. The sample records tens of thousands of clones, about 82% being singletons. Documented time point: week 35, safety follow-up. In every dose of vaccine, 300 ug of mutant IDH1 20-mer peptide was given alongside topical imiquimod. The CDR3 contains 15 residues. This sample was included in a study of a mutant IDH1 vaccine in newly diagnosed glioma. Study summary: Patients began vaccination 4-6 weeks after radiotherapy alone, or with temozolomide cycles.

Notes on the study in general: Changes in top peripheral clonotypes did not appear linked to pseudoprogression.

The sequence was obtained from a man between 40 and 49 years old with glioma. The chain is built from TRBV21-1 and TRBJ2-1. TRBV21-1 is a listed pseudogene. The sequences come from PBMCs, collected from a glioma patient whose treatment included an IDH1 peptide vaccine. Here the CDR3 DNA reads TGTGCCAGCAGCAAGAGGGGGGCCACCTACAATGAGCAGTTCTTC. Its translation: CASSKRGATYNEQFF.